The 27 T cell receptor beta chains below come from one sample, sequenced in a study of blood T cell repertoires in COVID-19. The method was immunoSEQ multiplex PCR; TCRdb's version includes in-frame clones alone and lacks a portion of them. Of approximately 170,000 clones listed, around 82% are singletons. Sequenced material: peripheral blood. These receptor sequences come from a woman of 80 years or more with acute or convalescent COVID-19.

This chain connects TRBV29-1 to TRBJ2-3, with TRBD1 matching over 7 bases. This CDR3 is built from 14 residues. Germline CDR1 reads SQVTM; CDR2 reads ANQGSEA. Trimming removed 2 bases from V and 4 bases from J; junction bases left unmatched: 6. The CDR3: CSVERQGLPDTQYF. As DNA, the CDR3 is TGCAGCGTTGAAAGACAGGGCCTCCCAGATACGCAGTATTTT.

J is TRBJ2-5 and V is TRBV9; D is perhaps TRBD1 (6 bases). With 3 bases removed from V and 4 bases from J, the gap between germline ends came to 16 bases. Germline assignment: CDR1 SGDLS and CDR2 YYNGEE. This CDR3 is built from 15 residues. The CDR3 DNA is TGTGCCAGCAGCGGGCTGGGGGCGGGCGGAGAGACCCAGTACTTC. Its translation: CASSGLGAGGETQYF. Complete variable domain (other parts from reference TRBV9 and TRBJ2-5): DSGVTQTPKHLITATGQRVTLRCSPRSGDLSVYWYQQSLDQGLQFLIQYYNGEERAKGNILERFSAQQFPDLHSELNLSSLELGDSALYFCASSGLGAGGETQYFGPGTRLLVL.

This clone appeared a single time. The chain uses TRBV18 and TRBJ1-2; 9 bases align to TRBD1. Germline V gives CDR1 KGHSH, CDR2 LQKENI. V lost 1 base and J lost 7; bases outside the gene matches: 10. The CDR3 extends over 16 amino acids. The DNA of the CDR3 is TGTGCCAGCTCACCACGGCCAACAGGGGGCGAGATTGGCTACACCTTC. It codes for CASSPRPTGGEIGYTF.

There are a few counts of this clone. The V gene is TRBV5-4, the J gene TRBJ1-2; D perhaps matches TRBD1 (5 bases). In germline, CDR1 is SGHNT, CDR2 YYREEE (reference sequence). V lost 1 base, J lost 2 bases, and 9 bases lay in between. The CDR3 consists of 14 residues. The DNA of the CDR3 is TGTGCCAGCAGCTTGTGGGGCCGGAACTATGGCTACACCTTC. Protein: CASSLWGRNYGYTF.

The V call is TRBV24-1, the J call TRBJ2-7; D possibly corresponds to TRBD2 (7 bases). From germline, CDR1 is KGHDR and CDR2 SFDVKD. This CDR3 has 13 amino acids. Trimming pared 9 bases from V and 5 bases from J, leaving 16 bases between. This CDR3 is CATGGGERNEQYF. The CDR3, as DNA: TGTGCCACCGGAGGGGGGGAGAGGAACGAGCAGTACTTC.

The CDR3 DNA is TGTGCCATCACCGGAGAGGGAAGGGCCTACAATGAGCAGTTCTTC. Protein: CAITGEGRAYNEQFF. This chain joins TRBV10-3 and TRBJ2-1, with a tentative D call TRBD2 (5 bases). The CDR3 is 15 amino acids. Trimming pared 7 bases from V and 2 bases from J, leaving 15 bases between. The germline V gene encodes CDR1 ENHRY and CDR2 SYGVKD.

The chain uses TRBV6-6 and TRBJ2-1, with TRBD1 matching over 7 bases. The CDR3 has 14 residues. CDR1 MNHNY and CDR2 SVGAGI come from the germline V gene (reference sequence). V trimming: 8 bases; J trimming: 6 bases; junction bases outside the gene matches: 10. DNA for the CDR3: TGTGCCAGCTCCACCGGGACAGCCTTCAATGAGCAGTTCTTC. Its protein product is CASSTGTAFNEQFF.

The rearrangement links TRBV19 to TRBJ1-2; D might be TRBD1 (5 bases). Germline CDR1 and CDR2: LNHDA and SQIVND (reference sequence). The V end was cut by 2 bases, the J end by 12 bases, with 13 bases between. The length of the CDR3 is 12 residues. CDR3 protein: CASSISQGPNTF. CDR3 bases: TGTGCCAGTAGTATATCGCAGGGCCCCAACACCTTC. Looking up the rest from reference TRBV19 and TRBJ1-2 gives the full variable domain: DGGITQSPKYLFRKEGQNVTLSCEQNLNHDAMYWYRQDPGQGLRLIYYSQIVNDFQKGDIAEGYSVSREKKESFPLTVTSAQKNPTAFYLCASSISQGPNTFGSGTRLTVV.

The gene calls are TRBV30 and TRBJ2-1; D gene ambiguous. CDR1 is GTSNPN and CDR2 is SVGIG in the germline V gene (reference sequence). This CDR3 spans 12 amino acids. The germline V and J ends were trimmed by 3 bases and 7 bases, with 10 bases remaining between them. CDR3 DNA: TGTGCCTGGAGCCCCCTCGTGAATGAGCAGTTCTTC. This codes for CAWSPLVNEQFF.

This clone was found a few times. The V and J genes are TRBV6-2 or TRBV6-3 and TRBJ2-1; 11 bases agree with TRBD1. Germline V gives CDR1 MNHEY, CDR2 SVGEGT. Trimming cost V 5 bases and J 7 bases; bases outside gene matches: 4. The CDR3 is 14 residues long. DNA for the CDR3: TGTGCCAGCAGTGGGACAGGGGGATGGAATGAGCAGTTCTTC. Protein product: CASSGTGGWNEQFF.

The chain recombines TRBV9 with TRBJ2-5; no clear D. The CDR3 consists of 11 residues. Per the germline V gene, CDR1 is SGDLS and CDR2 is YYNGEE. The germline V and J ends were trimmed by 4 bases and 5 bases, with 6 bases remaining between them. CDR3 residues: CASSFGETQYF. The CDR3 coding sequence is TGTGCCAGCAGCTTCGGGGAGACCCAGTACTTC.

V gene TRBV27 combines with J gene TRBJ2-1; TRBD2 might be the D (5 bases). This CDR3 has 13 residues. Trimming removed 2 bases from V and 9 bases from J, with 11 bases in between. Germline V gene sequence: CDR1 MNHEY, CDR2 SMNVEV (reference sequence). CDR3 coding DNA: TGTGCCAGCAGTTTAGGGCTAGCTGGTGAGCAGTTCTTC. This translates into CASSLGLAGEQFF.

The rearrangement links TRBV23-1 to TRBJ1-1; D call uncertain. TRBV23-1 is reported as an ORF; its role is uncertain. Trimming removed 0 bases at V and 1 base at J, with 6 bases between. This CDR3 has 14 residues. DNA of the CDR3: TGCGCCAGCAGTCAATCTACTCAGAACACTGAAGCTTTCTTT. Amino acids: CASSQSTQNTEAFF.

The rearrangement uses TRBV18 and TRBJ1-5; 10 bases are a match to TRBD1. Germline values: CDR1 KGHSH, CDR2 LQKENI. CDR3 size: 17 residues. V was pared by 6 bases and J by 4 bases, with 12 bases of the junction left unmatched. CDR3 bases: TGTGCCAGCTCCGACCAGGGGACAGGGGTTGGGAATCAGCCCCAGCATTTT. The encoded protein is CASSDQGTGVGNQPQHF.

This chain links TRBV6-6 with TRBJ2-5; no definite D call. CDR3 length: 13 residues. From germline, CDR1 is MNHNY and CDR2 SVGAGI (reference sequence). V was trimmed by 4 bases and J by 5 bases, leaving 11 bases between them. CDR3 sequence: CASSSHPGETQYF. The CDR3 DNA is TGTGCCAGCAGTTCCCATCCCGGGGAGACCCAGTACTTC.

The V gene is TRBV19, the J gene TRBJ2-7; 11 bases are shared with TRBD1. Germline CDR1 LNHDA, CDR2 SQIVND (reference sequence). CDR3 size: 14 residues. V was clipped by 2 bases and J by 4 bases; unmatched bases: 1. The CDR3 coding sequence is TGTGCCAGTAGTATACGGGACAGGGGGTACGAGCAGTACTTC. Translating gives CASSIRDRGYEQYF.

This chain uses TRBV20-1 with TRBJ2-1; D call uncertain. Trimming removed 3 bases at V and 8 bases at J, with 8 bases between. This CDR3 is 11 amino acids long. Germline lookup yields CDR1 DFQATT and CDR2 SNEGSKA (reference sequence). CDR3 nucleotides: TGCAGTGCTAGGAGAGCCGATGAGCAGTTCTTC. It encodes CSARRADEQFF.

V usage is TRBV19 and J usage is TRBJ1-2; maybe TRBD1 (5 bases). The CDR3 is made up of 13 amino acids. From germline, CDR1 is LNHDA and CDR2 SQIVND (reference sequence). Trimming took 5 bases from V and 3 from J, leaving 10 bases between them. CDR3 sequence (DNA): TGTGCCAGTAGTCCGACGGGGGACTATGGCTACACCTTC. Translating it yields CASSPTGDYGYTF.

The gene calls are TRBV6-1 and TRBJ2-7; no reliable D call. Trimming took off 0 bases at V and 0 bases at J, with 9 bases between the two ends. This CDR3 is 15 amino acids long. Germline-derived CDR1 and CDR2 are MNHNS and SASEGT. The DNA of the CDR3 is TGTGCCAGCAGTGAAGCGGGCGAGCACTCCTACGAGCAGTACTTC. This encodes CASSEAGEHSYEQYF.

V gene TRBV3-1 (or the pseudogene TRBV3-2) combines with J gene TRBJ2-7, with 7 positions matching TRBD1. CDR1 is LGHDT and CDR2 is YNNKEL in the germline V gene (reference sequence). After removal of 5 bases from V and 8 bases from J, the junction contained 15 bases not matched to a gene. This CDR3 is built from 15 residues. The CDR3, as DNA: TGTGCCAGCAGCGAAAGGGGACAGAGAAGGAGGAAGCAGTACTTC. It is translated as CASSERGQRRRKQYF.

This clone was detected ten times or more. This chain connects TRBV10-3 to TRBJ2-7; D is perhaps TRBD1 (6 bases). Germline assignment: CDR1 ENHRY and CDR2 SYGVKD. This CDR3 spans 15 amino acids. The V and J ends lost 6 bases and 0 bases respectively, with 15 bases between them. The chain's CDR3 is CAISHDRTSSYEQYF. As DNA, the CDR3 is TGTGCCATCAGCCACGACAGGACAAGCTCCTACGAGCAGTACTTC.

Here the CDR3 reads CAWSGPGGAYGYTF. The CDR3 region has the DNA TGTGCCTGGAGTGGTCCGGGGGGGGCTTATGGCTACACCTTC. This sequence joins TRBV30 and TRBJ1-2; a possible D gene is TRBD1 (6 bases). The germline gives CDR1 GTSNPN, CDR2 SVGIG (reference sequence). V was pared by 1 base and J by 5 bases, with 14 bases between. The CDR3 length is 14 residues.

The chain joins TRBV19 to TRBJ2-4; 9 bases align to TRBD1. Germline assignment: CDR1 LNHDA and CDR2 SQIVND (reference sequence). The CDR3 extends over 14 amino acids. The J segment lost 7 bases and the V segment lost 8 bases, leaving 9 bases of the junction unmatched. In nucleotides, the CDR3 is TGTGCCAGTCGACCGGGACAGGGTAGCAACATTCAGTACTTC. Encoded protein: CASRPGQGSNIQYF.

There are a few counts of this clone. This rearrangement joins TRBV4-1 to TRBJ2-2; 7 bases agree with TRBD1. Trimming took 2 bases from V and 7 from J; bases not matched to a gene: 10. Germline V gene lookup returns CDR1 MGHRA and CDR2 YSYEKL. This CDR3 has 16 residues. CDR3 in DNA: TGCGCCAGCAGCCAACCCGGGACAGTTGTAAACGGGGAGCTGTTTTTT. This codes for CASSQPGTVVNGELFF.

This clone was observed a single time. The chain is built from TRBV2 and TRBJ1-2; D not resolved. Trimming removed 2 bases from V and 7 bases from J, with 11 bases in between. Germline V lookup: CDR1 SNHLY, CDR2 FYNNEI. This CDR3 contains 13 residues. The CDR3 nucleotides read TGTGCCAGCAGTGAACGGGAGACGTCTGGCTACACCTTC. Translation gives CASSERETSGYTF.

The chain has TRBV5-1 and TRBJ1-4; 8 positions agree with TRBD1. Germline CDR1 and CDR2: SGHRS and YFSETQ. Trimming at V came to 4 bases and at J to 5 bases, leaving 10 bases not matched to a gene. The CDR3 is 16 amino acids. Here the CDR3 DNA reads TGCGCCAGCAGCAAGCTTGGACAGGGTGGAAATGAAAAACTGTTTTTT. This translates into CASSKLGQGGNEKLFF.

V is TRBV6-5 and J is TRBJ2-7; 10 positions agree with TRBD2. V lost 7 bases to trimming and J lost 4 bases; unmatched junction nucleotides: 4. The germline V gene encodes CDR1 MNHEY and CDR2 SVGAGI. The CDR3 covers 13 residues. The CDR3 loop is CASTASGSYEQYF. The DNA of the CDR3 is TGTGCCAGCACTGCTAGCGGGAGTTACGAGCAGTACTTC.